The entry below describes one TCR beta chain. The target antigen is unknown. The CDR3 is 14 residues long. V shed 8 bases, J shed 4 bases, and the junction held 8 bases outside the gene matches. The germline V gene encodes CDR1 MGHDK and CDR2 SYGVNS. These data belong to a study of breast tumors, draining lymph nodes, adjacent tissues. TCRdb analysed the multiplex PCR reads with MiXCR anew, one entry per CDR3 protein. The sample consists of fewer than 150,000 distinct CDR3 sequences, 21% of them appearing once. Regarding the study as a whole: The data were judged consistent with most tumor T cells coming from lymph node and expanding in tumor. The lymph node origin of tumor T cells was framed as consistent with a hypothesis, not demonstrated. Tumor repertoires ranked between lymph nodes and nontumor tissue in diversity, with V and J gene preferences. Luminal-like breast cancer showed significantly greater tumor-nontumor repertoire similarity than basal-like breast cancer did.

The lymph nodes were axillary draining lymph nodes from breast cancer patients. The rearrangement links TRBV25-1 to TRBJ2-7; 10 positions agree with TRBD1. Sequenced sample: axillary lymph node tissue. This sequence originates from a female donor with breast cancer. Some clones in this sample may be carry-over from other donors' samples. This chain's CDR3 is CASGRQGAGYEQYF. The CDR3 DNA follows: TGTGCCAGCGGAAGACAGGGGGCGGGATACGAGCAGTACTTC.